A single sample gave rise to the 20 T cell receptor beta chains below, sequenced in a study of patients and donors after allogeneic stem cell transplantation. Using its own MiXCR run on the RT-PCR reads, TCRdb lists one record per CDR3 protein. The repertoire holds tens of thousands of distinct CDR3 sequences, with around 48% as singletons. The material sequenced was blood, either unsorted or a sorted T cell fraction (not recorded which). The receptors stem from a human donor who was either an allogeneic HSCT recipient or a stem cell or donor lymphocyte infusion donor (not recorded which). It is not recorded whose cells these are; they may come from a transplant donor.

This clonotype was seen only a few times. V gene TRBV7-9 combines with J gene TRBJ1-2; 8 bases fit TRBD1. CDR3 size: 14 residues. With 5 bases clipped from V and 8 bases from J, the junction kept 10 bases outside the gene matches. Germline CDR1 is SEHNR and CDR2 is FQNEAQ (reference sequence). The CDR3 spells CASSPGTGITGYTF. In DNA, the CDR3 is TGTGCCAGCAGCCCTGGGACAGGAATAACGGGCTACACCTTC.

CDR3 sequence (DNA): TGTGCCAGCAGTTCCGGGACGGCCTATGGCTACACCTTC. Encoded protein: CASSSGTAYGYTF. The chain combines TRBV12-3 or TRBV12-4 with TRBJ1-2, with D maybe TRBD1 (5 bases). The CDR3 is made up of 13 amino acids. Trimming pared 4 bases from V and 4 bases from J, leaving 10 bases between.

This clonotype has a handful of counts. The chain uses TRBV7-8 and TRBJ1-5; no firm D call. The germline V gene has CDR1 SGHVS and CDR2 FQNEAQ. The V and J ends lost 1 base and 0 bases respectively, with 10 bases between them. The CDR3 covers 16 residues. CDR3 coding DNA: TGTGCCAGCAGCTTAGATGGAGGTTATAGCAATCAGCCCCAGCATTTT. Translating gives CASSLDGGYSNQPQHF.

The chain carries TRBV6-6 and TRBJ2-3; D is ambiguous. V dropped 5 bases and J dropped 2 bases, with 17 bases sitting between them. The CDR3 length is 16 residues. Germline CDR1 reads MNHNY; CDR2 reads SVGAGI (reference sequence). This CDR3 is CASSPLLRSSTDTQYF. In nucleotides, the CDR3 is TGTGCCAGCAGTCCCCTCCTGAGGTCTTCCACAGATACGCAGTATTTT.

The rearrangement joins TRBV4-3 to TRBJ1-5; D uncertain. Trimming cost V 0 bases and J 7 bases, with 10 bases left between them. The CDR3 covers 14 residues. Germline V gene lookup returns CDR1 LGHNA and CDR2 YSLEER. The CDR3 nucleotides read TGCGCCAGCAGCCAAGAATCTACCGGCCAGCCCCAGCATTTT. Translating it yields CASSQESTGQPQHF.

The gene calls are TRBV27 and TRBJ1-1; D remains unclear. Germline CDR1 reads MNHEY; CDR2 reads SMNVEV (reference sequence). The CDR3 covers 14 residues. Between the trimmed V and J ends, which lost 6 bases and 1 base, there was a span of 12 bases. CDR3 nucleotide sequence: TGTGCCAGCAGGTTTATGGCGGAGAACACTGAAGCTTTCTTT. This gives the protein CASRFMAENTEAFF.

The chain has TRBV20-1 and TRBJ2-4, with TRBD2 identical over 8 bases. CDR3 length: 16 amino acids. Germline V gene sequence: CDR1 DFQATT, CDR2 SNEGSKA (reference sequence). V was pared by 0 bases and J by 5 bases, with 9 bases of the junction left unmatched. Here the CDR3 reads CSARDPGRAVQNIQYF. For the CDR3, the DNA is TGCAGTGCTAGAGATCCCGGGAGGGCCGTTCAAAACATTCAGTACTTC.

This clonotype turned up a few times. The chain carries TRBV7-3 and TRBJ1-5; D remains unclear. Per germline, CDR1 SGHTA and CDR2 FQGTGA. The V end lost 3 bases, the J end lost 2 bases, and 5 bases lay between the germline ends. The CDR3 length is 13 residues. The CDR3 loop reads CASSFKGNQPQHF. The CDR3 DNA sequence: TGTGCCAGCAGCTTTAAGGGCAATCAGCCCCAGCATTTT.

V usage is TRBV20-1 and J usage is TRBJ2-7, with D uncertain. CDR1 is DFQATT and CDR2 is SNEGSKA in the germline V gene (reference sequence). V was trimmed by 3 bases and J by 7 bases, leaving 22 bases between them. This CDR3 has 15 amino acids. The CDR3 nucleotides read TGCAGTGCTAGGGGTGTAAGTGCCGGGTTTAATGAGCAGTACTTC. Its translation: CSARGVSAGFNEQYF.

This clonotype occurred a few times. The chain's CDR3 is CATREDRVYGYTF. CDR3 DNA: TGTGCCACTCGTGAAGACAGGGTATACGGCTACACCTTC. The chain combines TRBV6-5 with TRBJ1-2; the match to TRBD1 covers 7 bases. V lost 10 bases to trimming and J lost 8 bases; unmatched junction nucleotides: 13. The CDR3 is made up of 13 amino acids. The V gene's germline CDR1 is MNHEY and CDR2 SVGAGI.

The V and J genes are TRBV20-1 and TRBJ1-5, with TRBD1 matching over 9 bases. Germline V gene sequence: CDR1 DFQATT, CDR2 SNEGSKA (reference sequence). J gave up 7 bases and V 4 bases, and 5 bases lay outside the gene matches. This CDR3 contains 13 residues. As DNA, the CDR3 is TGCAGTGCTACGACAGGGGGTGGACAGCCCCAGCATTTT. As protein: CSATTGGGQPQHF.

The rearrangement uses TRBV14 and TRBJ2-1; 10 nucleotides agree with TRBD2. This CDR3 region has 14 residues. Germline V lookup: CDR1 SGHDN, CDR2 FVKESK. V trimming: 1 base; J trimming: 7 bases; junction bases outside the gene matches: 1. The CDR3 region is CASSQGLAGNEQFF. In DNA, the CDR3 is TGTGCCAGCAGCCAAGGACTAGCGGGTAATGAGCAGTTCTTC.

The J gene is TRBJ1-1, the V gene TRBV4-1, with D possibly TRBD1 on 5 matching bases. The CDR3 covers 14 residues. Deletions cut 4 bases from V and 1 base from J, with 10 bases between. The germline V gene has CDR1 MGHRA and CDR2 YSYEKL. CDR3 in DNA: TGCGCCAGCAGCCTCAGGGTAGGGAACACTGAAGCTTTCTTT. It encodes CASSLRVGNTEAFF.

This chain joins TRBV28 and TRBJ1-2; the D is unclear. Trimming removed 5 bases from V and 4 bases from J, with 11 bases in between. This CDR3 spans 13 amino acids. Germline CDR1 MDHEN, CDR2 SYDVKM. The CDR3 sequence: CASSRVGPYGYTF. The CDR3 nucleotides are TGTGCCAGCAGTCGGGTCGGTCCCTATGGCTACACCTTC.

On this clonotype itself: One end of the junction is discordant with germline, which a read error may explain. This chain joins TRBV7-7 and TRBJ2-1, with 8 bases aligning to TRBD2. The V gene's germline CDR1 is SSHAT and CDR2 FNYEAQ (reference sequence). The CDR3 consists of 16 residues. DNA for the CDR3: TGTGCTAGCAGCTTCGGGGGGACTAGCTCCTACAATGAGCAGTTCTTC. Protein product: CASSFGGTSSYNEQFF.

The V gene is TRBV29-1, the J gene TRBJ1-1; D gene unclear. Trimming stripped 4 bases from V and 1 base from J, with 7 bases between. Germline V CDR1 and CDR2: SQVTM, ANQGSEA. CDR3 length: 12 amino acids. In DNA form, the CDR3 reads TGCAGCGTTGCAATGCGGAACACTGAAGCTTTCTTT. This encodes CSVAMRNTEAFF.

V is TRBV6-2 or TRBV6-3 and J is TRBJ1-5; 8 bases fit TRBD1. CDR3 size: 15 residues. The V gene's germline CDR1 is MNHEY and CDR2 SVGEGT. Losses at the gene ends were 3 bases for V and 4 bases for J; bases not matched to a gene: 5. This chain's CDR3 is CASSYDRGLNQPQHF. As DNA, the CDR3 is TGTGCCAGCAGTTATGACAGGGGCCTGAATCAGCCCCAGCATTTT.

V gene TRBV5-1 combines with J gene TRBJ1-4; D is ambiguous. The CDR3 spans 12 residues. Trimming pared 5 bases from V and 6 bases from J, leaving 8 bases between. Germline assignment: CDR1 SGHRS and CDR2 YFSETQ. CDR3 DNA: TGCGCCAGCAGTTTAGAGGATGAAAAACTGTTTTTT. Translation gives CASSLEDEKLFF.

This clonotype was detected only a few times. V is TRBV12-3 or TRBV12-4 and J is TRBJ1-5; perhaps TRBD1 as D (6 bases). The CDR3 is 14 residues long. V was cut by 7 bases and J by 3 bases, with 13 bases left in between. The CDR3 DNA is TGTGCCAGCACCACCGACAGGAACAATCAGCCCCAGCATTTT. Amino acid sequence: CASTTDRNNQPQHF.

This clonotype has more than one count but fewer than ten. The CDR3 DNA reads as TGTGCTAGTGGTATAGGGACAGGGGGCAATCAGCCCCAGCATTTT. Protein product: CASGIGTGGNQPQHF. V usage is TRBV12-5 and J usage is TRBJ1-5, with 10 bases that match TRBD1. Germline CDR1 reads LGHNT; CDR2 reads FRNRAP. J was trimmed by 2 bases and V by 5 bases; bases with no gene match: 3. The CDR3 has 15 residues.